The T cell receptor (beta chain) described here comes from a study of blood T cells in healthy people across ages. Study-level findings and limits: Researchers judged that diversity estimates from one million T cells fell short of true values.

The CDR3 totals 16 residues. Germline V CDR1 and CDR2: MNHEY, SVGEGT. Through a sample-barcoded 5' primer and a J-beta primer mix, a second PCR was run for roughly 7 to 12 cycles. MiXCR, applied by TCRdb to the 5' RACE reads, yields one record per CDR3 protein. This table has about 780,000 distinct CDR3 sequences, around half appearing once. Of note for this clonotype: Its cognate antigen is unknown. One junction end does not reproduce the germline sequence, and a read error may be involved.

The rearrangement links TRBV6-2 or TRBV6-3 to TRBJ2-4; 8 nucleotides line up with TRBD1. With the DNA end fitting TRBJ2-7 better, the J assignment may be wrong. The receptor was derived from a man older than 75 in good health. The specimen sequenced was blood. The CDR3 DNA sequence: TGTGCCAGCAATTACTCGATCGCCCAGGGGGCCCTCGAGCAGTACTTC. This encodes CASNYSIAQGALEQYF.